A selection of T cell receptor beta chains follows, all from one sample in a study of T cell responses to AZD1222 COVID-19 vaccine. Only in-frame clones appear in the TCRdb table, and some are missing; sequencing was by immunoSEQ multiplex PCR. The data show under 150,000 clones, about 90% seen once. Here the sequenced sample was peripheral blood, taken 28 days after the second AZD1222 dose. The receptors derive from an adult who received the AZD1222 COVID-19 vaccine. Each CDR3 is given with its conserved first and last residue. A D gene is named only where the DNA matches it firmly. Clone size appears in some rows only: once, few, many, or a class for an expanded clone.

>TRBJ2-2|NA|TRBV7-2|NA
CATRVNTGELFF
TGTGCCACCAGGGTGAACACCGGGGAGCTGTTTTTT
>TRBJ2-7|few|TRBV28|TRBD2
CASSSPREGRYEQYF
TGTGCCAGCAGTTCCCCACGGGAGGGCCGGTACGAGCAGTACTTC
>TRBJ2-5|NA|TRBV28|NA
CASKDTNRQETQYF
TGTGCCAGCAAGGATACGAACAGACAAGAGACCCAGTACTTC
>TRBJ1-6|NA|TRBV19|NA
CASSPTGNTNSPLHF
TGTGCCAGTAGTCCTACAGGGAATACTAATTCACCCCTCCACTTT
>TRBJ1-2|NA|TRBV28|NA
CASSLSVYGYTF
TGTGCCAGCAGTTTATCTGTTTATGGCTACACCTTC
>TRBJ1-2|NA|TRBV7-9|TRBD1
CASSRGVGGVSGYTF
TGTGCCAGCAGCCGAGGCGTAGGGGGCGTGAGTGGCTACACCTTC
>TRBJ2-7|NA|TRBV2|NA
CASSVRYEQYF
TGTGCCAGCAGTGTTAGGTACGAGCAGTACTTC
>TRBJ1-1|NA|TRBV10-3|TRBD1
CAIRTGENTEAFF
TGTGCCATCAGAACAGGGGAGAACACTGAAGCTTTCTTT
>TRBJ1-5|NA|TRBV15|NA
CATSREEPFRDGPYSNQPQHF
TGTGCCACCAGCAGAGAAGAACCCTTCCGGGACGGACCCTATAGCAATCAGCCCCAGCATTTT
>TRBJ1-4|NA|TRBV9|NA
CASSVAWGTNEKLFF
TGTGCCAGCAGCGTAGCTTGGGGGACGAATGAAAAACTGTTTTTT
>TRBJ1-1|NA|TRBV7-9|TRBD1
CASSSNTGDTEAFF
TGTGCCAGCAGCTCCAACACAGGGGATACTGAAGCTTTCTTT
>TRBJ1-1|NA|TRBV9|TRBD1
CASSVATGGTEAFF
TGTGCCAGCAGCGTAGCTACAGGGGGCACTGAAGCTTTCTTT
>TRBJ1-2|NA|TRBV7-8|NA
CASSLVVLGARYGYTF
TGTGCCAGCAGCTTAGTGGTTCTGGGGGCGAGATATGGCTACACCTTC
>TRBJ2-7|NA|TRBV7-2|NA
CASSLAAGRSSYEQYF
TGTGCCAGCAGCTTAGCGGCAGGGAGGAGCTCCTACGAGCAGTACTTC
>TRBJ2-1|NA|TRBV28|NA
CASKYSGVPNNEQFF
TGTGCCAGCAAGTATTCAGGGGTTCCGAACAATGAGCAGTTCTTC
>TRBJ1-2|NA|TRBV6-1|NA
CASSDPRTGYTF
TGTGCCAGCAGTGACCCAAGGACGGGCTACACCTTC
>TRBJ1-2|NA|TRBV5-6|NA
CASSLGGYGYTF
TGTGCCAGCAGCTTGGGAGGTTATGGCTACACCTTC
>TRBJ1-2|once|TRBV29-1|NA
CSADPKEGQGYTF
TGCAGCGCCGATCCCAAGGAAGGTCAAGGCTACACCTTC
>TRBJ1-1|NA|TRBV7-9|NA
CASSPVGSLGTEAFF
TGTGCCAGCAGCCCGGTCGGGTCCCTTGGGACTGAAGCTTTCTTT
>TRBJ2-6|NA|TRBV24-1|NA
CATSDPTRNGANVLTF
TGTGCCACCAGTGATCCTACTAGAAATGGGGCCAACGTCCTGACTTTC
>TRBJ1-1|NA|TRBV9|TRBD1
CASSPGTGMNTEAFF
TGTGCCAGCAGCCCCGGGACAGGGATGAACACTGAAGCTTTCTTT
>TRBJ1-6|once|TRBV7-2|NA
CASTSHPQYDSPLHF
TGTGCCAGCACCTCGCATCCCCAATATGATTCACCCCTCCACTTT
>TRBJ1-1|NA|TRBV6-5|NA
CASSYSSEVEAFF
TGTGCCAGCAGTTACTCGAGTGAGGTTGAAGCTTTCTTT
>TRBJ1-2|NA|TRBV28|NA
CASTPKPNYGYTF
TGTGCCAGCACCCCAAAGCCCAACTATGGCTACACCTTC
>TRBJ1-5|NA|TRBV2|NA
CASSESIGTDQPQHF
TGTGCCAGCAGTGAATCTATCGGGACGGATCAGCCCCAGCATTTT
>TRBJ2-7|NA|TRBV2|NA
CASSEQAELSYEQYF
TGTGCCAGCAGTGAACAGGCAGAGCTCTCCTACGAGCAGTACTTC
>TRBJ1-2|NA|TRBV9|TRBD1
CASRGDRGLYGYTF
TGTGCCAGCAGGGGGGACAGGGGATTATATGGCTACACCTTC
>TRBJ1-1|NA|TRBV28|NA
CASRGAGTEAFF
TGTGCCAGCAGGGGGGCGGGGACTGAAGCTTTCTTT
>TRBJ2-1|NA|TRBV5-8|TRBD2
CASTTSGRSYNEQFF
TGTGCCAGCACCACTAGCGGGAGGTCGTACAATGAGCAGTTCTTC
>TRBJ2-2|NA|TRBV6-1|NA
CASSEISTGTGELFF
TGTGCCAGCAGTGAAATCAGTACGGGCACCGGGGAGCTGTTTTTT
>TRBJ1-1|NA|TRBV7-2|NA
CASSFAIDRNTEAFF
TGTGCCAGCAGTTTTGCCATAGACAGAAACACTGAAGCTTTCTTT
>TRBJ2-3|few|TRBV4-3|NA
CASSPMDGGGADTQYF
TGCGCCAGCAGCCCTATGGATGGAGGAGGGGCAGATACGCAGTATTTT
>TRBJ1-1|NA|TRBV7-9|NA
CASSLMHPEAFF
TGTGCCAGCAGCTTGATGCATCCTGAAGCTTTCTTT
>TRBJ1-6|once|TRBV2|NA
CASRSDNSPLHF
TGTGCCAGCAGATCCGATAATTCACCCCTCCACTTT
>TRBJ1-5|NA|TRBV28|TRBD1
CASSSGQGDQPQHF
TGTGCCAGCAGCAGCGGACAGGGCGATCAGCCCCAGCATTTT
>TRBJ1-2|NA|TRBV19|TRBD1
CASSITGGEGYTF
TGTGCCAGTAGTATTACAGGGGGCGAAGGCTACACCTTC
>TRBJ2-1|NA|TRBV27|TRBD2
CASSLIATTSGASYNEQFF
TGTGCCAGCAGTCTTATCGCAACGACTAGCGGAGCATCCTACAATGAGCAGTTCTTC
>TRBJ1-5|NA|TRBV19|NA
CASGPRTFNQPQHF
TGTGCCAGCGGCCCCCGGACCTTCAATCAGCCCCAGCATTTT
>TRBJ2-3|NA|TRBV7-2|NA
CASSLGFGTDTQYF
TGTGCCAGCAGCTTGGGTTTCGGCACAGATACGCAGTATTTT
>TRBJ2-3|NA|TRBV5-1|NA
CASSTAGEGTDTQYF
TGCGCCAGCAGCACTGCAGGGGAGGGGACAGATACGCAGTATTTT